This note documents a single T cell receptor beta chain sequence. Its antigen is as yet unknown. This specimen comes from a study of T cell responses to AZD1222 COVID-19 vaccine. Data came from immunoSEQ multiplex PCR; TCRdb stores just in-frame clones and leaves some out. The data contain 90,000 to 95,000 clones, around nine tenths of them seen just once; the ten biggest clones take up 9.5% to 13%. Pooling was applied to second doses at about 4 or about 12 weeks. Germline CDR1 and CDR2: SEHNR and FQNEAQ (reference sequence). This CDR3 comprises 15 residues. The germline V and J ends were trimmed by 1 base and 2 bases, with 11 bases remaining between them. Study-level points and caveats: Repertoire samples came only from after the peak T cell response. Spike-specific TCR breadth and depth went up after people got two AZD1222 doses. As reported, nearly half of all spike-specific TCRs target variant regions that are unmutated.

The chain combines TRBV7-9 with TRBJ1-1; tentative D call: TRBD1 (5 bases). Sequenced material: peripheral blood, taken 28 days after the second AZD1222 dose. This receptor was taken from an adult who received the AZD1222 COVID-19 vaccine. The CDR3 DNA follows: TGTGCCAGCAGCTTAGTCCAGGGCTATAACACTGAAGCTTTCTTT. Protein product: CASSLVQGYNTEAFF.